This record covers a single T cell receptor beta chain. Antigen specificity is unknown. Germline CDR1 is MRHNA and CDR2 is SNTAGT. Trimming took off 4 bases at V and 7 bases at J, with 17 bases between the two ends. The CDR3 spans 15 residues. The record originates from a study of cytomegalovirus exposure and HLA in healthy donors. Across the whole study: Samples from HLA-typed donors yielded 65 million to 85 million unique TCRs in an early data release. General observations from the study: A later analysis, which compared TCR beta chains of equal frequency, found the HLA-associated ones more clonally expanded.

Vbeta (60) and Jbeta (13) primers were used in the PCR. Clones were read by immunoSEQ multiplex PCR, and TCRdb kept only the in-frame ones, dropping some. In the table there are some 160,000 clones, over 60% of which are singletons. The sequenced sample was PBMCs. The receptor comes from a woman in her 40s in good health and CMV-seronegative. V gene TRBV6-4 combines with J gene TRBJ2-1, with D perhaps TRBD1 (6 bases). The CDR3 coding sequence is TGTGCCAGCAGTGCCAATCAGGGACATTCTAATGAGCAGTTCTTC. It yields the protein CASSANQGHSNEQFF.